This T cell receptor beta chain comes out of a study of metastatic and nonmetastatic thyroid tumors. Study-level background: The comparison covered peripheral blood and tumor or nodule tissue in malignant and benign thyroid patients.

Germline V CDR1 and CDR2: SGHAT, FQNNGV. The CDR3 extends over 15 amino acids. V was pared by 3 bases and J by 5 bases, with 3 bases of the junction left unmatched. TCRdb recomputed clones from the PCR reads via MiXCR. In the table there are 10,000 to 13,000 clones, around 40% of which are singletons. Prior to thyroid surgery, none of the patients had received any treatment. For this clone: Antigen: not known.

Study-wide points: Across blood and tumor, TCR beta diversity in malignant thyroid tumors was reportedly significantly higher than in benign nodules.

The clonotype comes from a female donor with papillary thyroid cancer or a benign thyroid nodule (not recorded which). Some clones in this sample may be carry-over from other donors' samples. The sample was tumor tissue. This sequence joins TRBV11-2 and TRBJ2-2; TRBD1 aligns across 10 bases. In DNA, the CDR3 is TGTGCCAGCAGCTTCGACAGGGGGCGGACCGGGGAGCTGTTTTTT. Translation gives CASSFDRGRTGELFF.